This T cell receptor beta chain was sequenced in a study of graft-versus-host responses after intestinal transplantation. General study findings and limits: GvH clones detected in recipient marrow included some appearing first in ileum or blood. Those patients showing graft-donor T cell macrochimerism displayed high graft-versus-host to host-versus-graft clonal ratios in allografts.

The germline V gene encodes CDR1 SNHLY and CDR2 FYNNEI. The CDR3 is made up of 13 amino acids. Trimming cost V 8 bases and J 8 bases, with 16 bases left between them. Processing of graft tissue released intraepithelial and lamina propria lymphocytes. A remark on this clone: Its cognate antigen is unknown.

Clones were read by immunoSEQ multiplex PCR, and TCRdb kept only the in-frame ones, dropping some. The sample carries approximately 10,000 clones, over 70% recorded once. The specimen comprised ileum tissue, sampled roughly 140 days after intestinal transplantation. The chain is built from TRBV2 and TRBJ2-1; D unclear. The receptor's source is a human patient who received an intestinal transplant, so some T cells may come from the graft donor. CDR3 residues: CASSMVREDEQFF. The CDR3 nucleotides are TGTGCCAGCTCGATGGTGAGAGAGGATGAGCAGTTCTTC.